This T cell receptor beta chain derives from a study of shared clonotypes between healthy human individuals. Notes on the study in general: When compared with the clonotypes that were shared by all four sorted-subset donors, the non-shared clonotypes turned out to have lower generation probabilities.

TCRdb's copy holds only in-frame clones and misses some; the assay was immunoSEQ multiplex PCR. The data contain over 850,000 clones, about four fifths of them singletons. The ends lost 5 bases at V and 3 bases at J; junction bases unmatched: 11. The germline V gene encodes CDR1 SGHTA and CDR2 FQGNSA. The CDR3 is 16 residues long. With respect to this clone: The antigen remains undetermined.

Material for sequencing was memory CD4+ T cells from PBMCs. The subset denotes: CD45RA-negative fraction. The genes are TRBV7-2 and TRBJ1-2; 8 bases match TRBD1. The TCR originated in a man between 18 and 29 years old in good health. Some clones in this sample may be carry-over from other donors' samples. The CDR3: CASSTAGAGGHYGYTF. The CDR3 coding sequence is TGTGCCAGCAGCACAGCAGGGGCAGGGGGCCACTATGGCTACACCTTC.